A selection of T cell receptor beta chains follows, all from one sample in a study of T cell responses to AZD1222 COVID-19 vaccine. Profiling relied on immunoSEQ multiplex PCR, and the TCRdb table lists in-frame clones only, not all of them. The data show over 150,000 clones, with 75% to 95% seen just once and more than 1.3% held by the top ten. This sample comprised peripheral blood, obtained on day 0 of AZD1222 vaccination. The receptors stem from an adult in good health. Both conserved end residues are part of each CDR3. D genes are given only for firm matches.

>TRBV4-1|TRBJ1-1|NA
CASSQVSWQINTEAFF
>TRBV4-3|TRBJ2-7|NA
CASSQSPGTYYEQYF
>TRBV23-1|TRBJ2-7|NA
CASSPGGVPYEQYF
>TRBV6-6|TRBJ1-2|NA
CAGSRASDLSNYGYTF
>TRBV6-1|TRBJ2-7|NA
CASSAFGILTGSYEQYF
>TRBV4-3|TRBJ1-1|NA
CASSQDRGGSTEAFF
>TRBV6-5|TRBJ1-4|NA
CASRDGLGREKLFF
>TRBV5-1|TRBJ2-1|NA
CASSPRLGHNEQFF
>TRBV6-6|TRBJ1-2|NA
CASSYARGSFGYTF
>TRBV3-1/TRBV3-2|TRBJ1-6|NA
CASSQGSSYNSPLHF
>TRBV20-1|TRBJ1-1|NA
CSARGGAKDFF
>TRBV28|TRBJ2-3|TRBD2
CASRRLAGPLSTDTQYF
>TRBV5-6|TRBJ1-2|TRBD1
CASSLRQGQFKSIYGYTF
>TRBV6-5|TRBJ1-3|TRBD1
CASSYSTGTGRNTIYF
>TRBV7-8|TRBJ1-1|NA
CASSRPGAGLNTEAFF
>TRBV9|TRBJ2-2|TRBD1
CASRSGQANTGELFF
>TRBV5-1|TRBJ2-5|NA
CASRKSPSGGGAETQYF
>TRBV5-4|TRBJ1-1|NA
CASSFGTHLNTEAFF
>TRBV9|TRBJ2-1|TRBD2
CASSELAGYNEQFF
>TRBV3-1/TRBV3-2|TRBJ1-5|NA
CASSQDGNQPQHF
>TRBV11-3|TRBJ2-5|NA
CASSFIKDRLQETQYF
>TRBV29-1|TRBJ1-3|NA
CSVNGFSGNTIYF
>TRBV5-1|TRBJ2-1|NA
CASSPGSTHNEQFF
>TRBV28|TRBJ1-2|NA
CASRLGGNSYGYTF
>TRBV12-3/TRBV12-4|TRBJ1-2|NA
CASRGAGSGGYTF
>TRBV5-5|TRBJ2-5|TRBD1
CASSRSTGAETQYF
>TRBV6-2/TRBV6-3|TRBJ1-2|NA
CASSYGFPNYGYTF
>TRBV28|TRBJ1-2|TRBD1
CASSIGSGGGGYTF
>TRBV4-1|TRBJ1-2|NA
CASSQEPGLETYGYTF
>TRBV18|TRBJ2-7|NA
CASSPSGTSTYEQYF
>TRBV3-1/TRBV3-2|TRBJ2-1|NA
CASSQLGPIVHEQFF
>TRBV19|TRBJ2-1|TRBD2
CASSRQRGMIYNEQFF
>TRBV6-4|TRBJ2-1|TRBD2
CASSAGTSDEQFF
>TRBV5-1|TRBJ1-1|TRBD1
CASSLGEGATEAFF
>TRBV9|TRBJ2-3|NA
CASSAGPGRSTDTQYF
>TRBV7-9|TRBJ1-1|TRBD1
CASSLVGRGNPEAFF
>TRBV27|TRBJ2-7|NA
CASSLNPVTYEQYF
>TRBV19|TRBJ1-1|NA
CASSIGTPNTEAFF
>TRBV4-1|TRBJ2-1|NA
CASSQSIHEQFF
>TRBV5-1|TRBJ1-3|NA
CASSLDGGAGNTIYF
>TRBV30|TRBJ1-5|NA
CACTAQGADQPQHF
>TRBV19|TRBJ2-7|TRBD1
CASSDRGLDEQYF
>TRBV14|TRBJ1-3|NA
CASRQLTPGRLSDTIYF
>TRBV19|TRBJ2-4|NA
CARGPPGPKNIQYF
>TRBV4-1|TRBJ1-5|NA
CASSQSGAGQPQHF
>TRBV6-5|TRBJ2-3|TRBD2
CASRVGLEMEDTQYF